A few counts support the clone carrying this T cell receptor beta chain. Antigen specificity is unknown. The data belong to a study of post-analysis software for immune sequencing data. This CDR3 has 12 amino acids. Germline loops: CDR1 ENHRY, CDR2 SYGVKD. Trimming left V 8 bases short and J 9 bases short, with 16 bases between. Study findings and constraints: Strong same-batch co-clustering of samples appeared with F measure clustering. A significant reduction in normalized Chao1 diversity was observed in multiple sclerosis patients versus controls. Four or five TRBV segments (TRBV5-6, TRBV5-1 and TRBV20-1 among them) occurred more frequently in patients than in controls.

Built from TCR beta cDNA, the libraries had unique molecular identifiers in them. The yield from roughly 1 to 10 million T cells was about 500,000 cDNA molecules in total. TCRdb reprocessed the PCR reads via MiXCR and lists one record per CDR3 protein. The table lists about 810,000 distinct CDR3 sequences, under 70% of them singletons. Sequencing was carried out using blood. The receptor was derived from a girl between 5 and 17 years old with multiple sclerosis. V is TRBV10-3 and J is TRBJ1-2, with D possibly matching TRBD1 (5 bases). CDR3: CAIGRGASSYTF. The CDR3 DNA follows: TGTGCCATCGGACGAGGGGCGAGTAGCTACACCTTC.